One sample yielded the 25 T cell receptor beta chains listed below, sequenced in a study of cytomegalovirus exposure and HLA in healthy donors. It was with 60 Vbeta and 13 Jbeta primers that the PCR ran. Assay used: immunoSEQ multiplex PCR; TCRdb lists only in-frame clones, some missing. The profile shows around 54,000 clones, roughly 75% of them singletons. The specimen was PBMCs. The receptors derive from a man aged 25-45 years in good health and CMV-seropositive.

CDR3 bases: TGTGCCAGCAGCGGGACTGCGAACACTGAAGCTTTCTTT. The encoded protein is CASSGTANTEAFF. This rearrangement joins TRBV2 to TRBJ1-1; D is perhaps TRBD1 (5 bases). Trimming left V 6 bases short and J 1 base short, with 9 bases between. CDR1 and CDR2 from the germline V gene are SNHLY and FYNNEI. The CDR3 covers 13 residues.

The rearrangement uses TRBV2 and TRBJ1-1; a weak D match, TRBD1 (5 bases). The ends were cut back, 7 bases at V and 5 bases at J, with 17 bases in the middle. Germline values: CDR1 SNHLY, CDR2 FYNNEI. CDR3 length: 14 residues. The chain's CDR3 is CASTTTERGTEAFF. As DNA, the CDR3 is TGTGCCAGCACCACGACAGAAAGAGGTACTGAAGCTTTCTTT.

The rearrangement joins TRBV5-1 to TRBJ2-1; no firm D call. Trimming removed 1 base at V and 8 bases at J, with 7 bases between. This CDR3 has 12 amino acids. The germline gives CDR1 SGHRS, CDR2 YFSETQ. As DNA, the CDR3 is TGCGCCAGCAGCTTGACACAGCATGAGCAGTTCTTC. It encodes CASSLTQHEQFF.

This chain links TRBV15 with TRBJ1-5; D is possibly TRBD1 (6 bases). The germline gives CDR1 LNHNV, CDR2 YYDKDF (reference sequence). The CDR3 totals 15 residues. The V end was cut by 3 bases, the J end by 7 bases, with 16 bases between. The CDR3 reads CATSRGGQGLQPQHF. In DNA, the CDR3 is TGTGCCACCAGCAGGGGGGGGCAGGGGTTGCAGCCCCAGCATTTT.

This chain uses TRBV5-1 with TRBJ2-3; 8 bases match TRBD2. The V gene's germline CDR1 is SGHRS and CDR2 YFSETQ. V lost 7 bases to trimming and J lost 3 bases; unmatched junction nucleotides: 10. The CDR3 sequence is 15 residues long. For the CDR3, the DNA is TGCGCCAGCTTCAATGGCGGGGGGCCGACAGATACGCAGTATTTT. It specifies CASFNGGGPTDTQYF.

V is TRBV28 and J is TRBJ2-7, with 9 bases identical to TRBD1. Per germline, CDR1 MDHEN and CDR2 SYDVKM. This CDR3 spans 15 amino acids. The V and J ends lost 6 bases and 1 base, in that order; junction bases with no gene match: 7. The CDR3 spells CASSQSGTGSYEQYF. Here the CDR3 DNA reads TGTGCCAGCAGCCAAAGTGGGACAGGGTCCTACGAGCAGTACTTC.

This chain's CDR3 is CSVKEGTSTEQFF. The CDR3 bases are TGCAGCGTAAAGGAGGGGACTAGCACTGAGCAGTTCTTC. This chain uses TRBV29-1 with TRBJ2-1; 9 bases line up with TRBD2. CDR3 length: 13 residues. J was trimmed by 9 bases and V by 6 bases; bases with no gene match: 9. Germline CDR1 SQVTM, CDR2 ANQGSEA.

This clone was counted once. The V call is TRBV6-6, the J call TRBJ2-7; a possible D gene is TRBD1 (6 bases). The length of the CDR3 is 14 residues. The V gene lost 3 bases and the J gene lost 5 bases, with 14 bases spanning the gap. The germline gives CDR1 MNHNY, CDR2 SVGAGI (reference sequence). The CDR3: CASSYSGAIDEQYF. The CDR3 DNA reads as TGTGCCAGCAGTTATTCAGGGGCGATCGACGAGCAGTACTTC.

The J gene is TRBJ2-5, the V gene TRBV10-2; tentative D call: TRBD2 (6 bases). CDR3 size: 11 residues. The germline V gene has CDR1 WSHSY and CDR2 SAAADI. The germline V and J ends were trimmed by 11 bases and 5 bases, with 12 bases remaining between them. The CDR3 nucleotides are TGCGCCGTGCGGGGTTTGGAGACCCAGTACTTC. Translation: CAVRGLETQYF.

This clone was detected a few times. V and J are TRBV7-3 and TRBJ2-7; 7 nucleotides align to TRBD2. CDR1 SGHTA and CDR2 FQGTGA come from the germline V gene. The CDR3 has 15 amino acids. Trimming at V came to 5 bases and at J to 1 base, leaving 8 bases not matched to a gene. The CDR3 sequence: CASSPYAGDSYEQYF. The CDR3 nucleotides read TGTGCCAGCAGCCCCTATGCGGGGGATTCCTACGAGCAGTACTTC.

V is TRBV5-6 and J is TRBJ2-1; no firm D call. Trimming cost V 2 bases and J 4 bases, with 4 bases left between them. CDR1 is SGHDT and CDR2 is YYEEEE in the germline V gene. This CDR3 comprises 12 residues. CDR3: CASSLQYNEQFF. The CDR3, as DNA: TGTGCCAGCAGCTTACAGTACAATGAGCAGTTCTTC.

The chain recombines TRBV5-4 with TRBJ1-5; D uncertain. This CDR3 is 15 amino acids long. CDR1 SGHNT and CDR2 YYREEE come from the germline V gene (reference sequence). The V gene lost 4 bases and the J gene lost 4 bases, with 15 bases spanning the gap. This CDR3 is CASSTGPTKNQPQHF. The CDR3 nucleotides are TGTGCCAGCAGCACGGGTCCCACGAAGAATCAGCCCCAGCATTTT.

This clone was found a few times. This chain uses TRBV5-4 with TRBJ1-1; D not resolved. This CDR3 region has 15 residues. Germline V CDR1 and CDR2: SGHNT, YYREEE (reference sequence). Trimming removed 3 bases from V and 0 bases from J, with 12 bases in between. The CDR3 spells CASSSRELLNTEAFF. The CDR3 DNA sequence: TGTGCCAGCAGCTCTCGAGAATTATTGAACACTGAAGCTTTCTTT.

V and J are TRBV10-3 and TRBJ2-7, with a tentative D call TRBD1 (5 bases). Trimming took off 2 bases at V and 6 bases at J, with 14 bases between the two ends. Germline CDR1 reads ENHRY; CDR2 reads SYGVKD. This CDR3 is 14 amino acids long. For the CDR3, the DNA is TGTGCCATCAGTGAGCGCCTACAGGTTGGCGAGCAGTACTTC. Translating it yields CAISERLQVGEQYF.

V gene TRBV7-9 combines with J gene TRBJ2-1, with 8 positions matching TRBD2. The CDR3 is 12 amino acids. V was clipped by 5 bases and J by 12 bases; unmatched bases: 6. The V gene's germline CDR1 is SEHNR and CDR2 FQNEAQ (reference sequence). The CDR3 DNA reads TGTGCCAGCAGCCCGAGCGGGGGAGGGCAGTTCTTC. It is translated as CASSPSGGGQFF.

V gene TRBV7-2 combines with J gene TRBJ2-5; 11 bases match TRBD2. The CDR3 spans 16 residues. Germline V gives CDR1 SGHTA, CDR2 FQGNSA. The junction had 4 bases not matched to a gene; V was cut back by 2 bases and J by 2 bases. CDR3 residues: CASSLWGLAEQETQYF. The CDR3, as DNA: TGTGCCAGCAGCTTATGGGGACTAGCGGAACAAGAGACCCAGTACTTC.

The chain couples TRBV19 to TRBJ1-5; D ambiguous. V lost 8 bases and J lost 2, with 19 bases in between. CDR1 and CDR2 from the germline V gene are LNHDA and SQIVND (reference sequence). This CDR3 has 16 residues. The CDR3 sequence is CASQRQPGSGNQPQHF. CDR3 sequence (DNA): TGTGCCAGTCAACGCCAACCCGGGTCGGGCAATCAGCCCCAGCATTTT.

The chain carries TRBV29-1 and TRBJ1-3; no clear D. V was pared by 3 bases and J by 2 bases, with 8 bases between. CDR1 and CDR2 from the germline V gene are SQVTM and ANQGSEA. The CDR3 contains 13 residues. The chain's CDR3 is CSVDGEAGNTIYF. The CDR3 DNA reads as TGCAGCGTTGACGGGGAGGCTGGAAACACCATATATTTT.

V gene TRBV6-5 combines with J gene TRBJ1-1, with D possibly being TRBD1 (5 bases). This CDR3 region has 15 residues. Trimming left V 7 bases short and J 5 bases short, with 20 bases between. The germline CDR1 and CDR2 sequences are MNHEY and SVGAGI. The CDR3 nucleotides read TGTGCCAGCATCTATCGTGGGGCTGGGAAAACTGAAGCTTTCTTT. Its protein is CASIYRGAGKTEAFF.

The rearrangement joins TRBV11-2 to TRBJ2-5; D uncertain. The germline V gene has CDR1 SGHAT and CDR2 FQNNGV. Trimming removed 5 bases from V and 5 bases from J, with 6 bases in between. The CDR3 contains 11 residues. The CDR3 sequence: CASSPHETQYF. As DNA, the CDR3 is TGTGCCAGCAGCCCACACGAGACCCAGTACTTC. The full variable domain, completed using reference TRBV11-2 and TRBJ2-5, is EAGVAQSPRYKIIEKRQSVAFWCNPISGHATLYWYQQILGQGPKLLIQFQNNGVVDDSQLPKDRFSAERLKGVDSTLKIQPAKLEDSAVYLCASSPHETQYFGPGTRLLVL.

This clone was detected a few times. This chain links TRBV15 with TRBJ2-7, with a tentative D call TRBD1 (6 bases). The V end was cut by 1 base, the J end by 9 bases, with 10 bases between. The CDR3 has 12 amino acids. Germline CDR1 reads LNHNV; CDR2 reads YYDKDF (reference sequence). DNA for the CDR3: TGTGCCACCAGCAGAGGGTCAGGGGTGCAGTACTTC. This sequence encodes CATSRGSGVQYF.

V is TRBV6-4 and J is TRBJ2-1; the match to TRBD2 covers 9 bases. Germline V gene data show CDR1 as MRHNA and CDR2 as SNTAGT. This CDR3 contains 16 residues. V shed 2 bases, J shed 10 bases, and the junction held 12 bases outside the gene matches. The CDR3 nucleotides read TGTGCCAGCAGTGACACGGCTCGGGGAGCGGGGGGAGAGCAGTTCTTC. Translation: CASSDTARGAGGEQFF.

Here the CDR3 DNA reads TGTGCCAGCAGCTTAGGAGGAGGGAGAACCTACGAGCAGTACTTC. Translating it yields CASSLGGGRTYEQYF. This chain connects TRBV7-2 to TRBJ2-7, with D tentatively TRBD2 (6 bases). The CDR3 sequence is 15 residues long. V lost 1 base and J lost 2, with 12 bases in between. Germline CDR1 is SGHTA and CDR2 is FQGNSA.

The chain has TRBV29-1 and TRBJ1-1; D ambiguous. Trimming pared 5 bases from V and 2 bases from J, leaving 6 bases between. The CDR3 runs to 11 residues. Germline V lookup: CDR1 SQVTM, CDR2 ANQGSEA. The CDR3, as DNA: TGCAGCGTTTCAGTTAACACTGAAGCTTTCTTT. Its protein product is CSVSVNTEAFF.

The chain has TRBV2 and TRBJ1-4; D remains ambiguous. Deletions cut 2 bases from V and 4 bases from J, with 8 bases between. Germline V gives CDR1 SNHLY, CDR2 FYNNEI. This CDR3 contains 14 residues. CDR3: CASSETGFNEKLFF. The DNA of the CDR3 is TGTGCCAGCAGTGAAACGGGGTTTAATGAAAAACTGTTTTTT.